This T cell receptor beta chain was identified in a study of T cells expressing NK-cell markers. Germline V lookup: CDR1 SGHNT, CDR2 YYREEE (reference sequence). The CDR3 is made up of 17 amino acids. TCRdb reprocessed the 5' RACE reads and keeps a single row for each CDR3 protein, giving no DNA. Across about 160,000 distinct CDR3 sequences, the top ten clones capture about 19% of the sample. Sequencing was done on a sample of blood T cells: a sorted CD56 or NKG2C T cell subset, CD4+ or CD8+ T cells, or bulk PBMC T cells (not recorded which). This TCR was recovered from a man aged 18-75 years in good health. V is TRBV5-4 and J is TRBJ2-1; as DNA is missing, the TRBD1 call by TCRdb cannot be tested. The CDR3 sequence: CASSLGLAGQSNNEQFF.